This TCR beta chain comes out of a study of CD8 T cells in Susac syndrome. The CDR3 has 15 amino acids. J lost 3 bases, V lost 6 bases, and 8 bases had no gene match. The V gene's germline CDR1 is LNHDA and CDR2 SQIVND (reference sequence). Purification of the CD8+ and CD4+ T cells relied on negative isolation, and TEMRA cells underwent FACS enrichment. RNA, at about 0.45 to 1 ug, was reverse transcribed with random hexamers. Amplification of TCR beta CDR3 by immunoSEQ multiplex PCR spanned 54 Vbeta and 13 Jbeta. TCRdb redid the calling of the immunoSEQ multiplex PCR reads with MiXCR, one entry per CDR3 protein. Among some 97,000 distinct CDR3 sequences, 95% were seen once, and the ten largest hold around 0.3%.

The sequencing sample was made of CD8+ T cells from PBMCs. V and J are TRBV19 and TRBJ1-5; 7 nucleotides agree with TRBD1. This clonotype was obtained from a human donor with Susac syndrome. CDR3 bases: TGTGCCAGTAGACCACCGGGACAGATCAATCAGCCCCAGCATTTT. Translation: CASRPPGQINQPQHF.